This passage covers 8 T cell receptor beta chains from one sample sequenced in a study of T cells after yellow fever vaccination (dated by TCRdb to 2018 to 2020). Per the publication, the treatment or condition label means: live attenuated yellow fever vaccine strain. The library was built by means of 5' RACE. The sample was run on an Illumina HiSeq 2500. The raw public reads went through TCRdb reprocessing: fastp at Q25, MiXCR clone calling, in-frame beta chains kept. Identical CDR3 protein sequences are pooled into one entry, listed with their most common genes and DNA. The sample includes around 350,000 distinct CDR3 sequences, with roughly 11% observed a single time. The ten biggest clones cover 18% of the sample. The sequencing used PBMCs, collected on the day of the first yellow fever vaccination. The source is a man between 18 and 35 years old who received the YFV17D yellow fever vaccine.

This clonotype came up a few times. The chain couples TRBV11-3 to TRBJ2-7, with D possibly matching TRBD2 (6 bases). The CDR3 spans 16 residues. Trimming took off 1 base at V and 4 bases at J, with 17 bases between the two ends. Germline-derived CDR1 and CDR2 are SGHNT and YENEEA. CDR3 protein: CASSLVPTRGWYEQYV. The CDR3 region has the DNA TGTGCCAGCAGCTTAGTCCCCACCCGGGGGTGGTACGAGCAGTACGTC.

This clonotype was observed a few times. The chain joins TRBV4-2 to TRBJ1-1; the D gene is possibly TRBD1 (5 bases). V lost 0 bases and J lost 3, with 5 bases in between. The CDR3 totals 13 residues. Per the germline V gene, CDR1 is LGHNA and CDR2 is YNFKEQ. The CDR3 nucleotides are TGTGCCAGCAGCCAAGAGACAGACACTGAAGCTTTCTTT. This translates into CASSQETDTEAFF.

This clonotype was picked up a small number of times. The rearrangement joins TRBV14 to TRBJ2-5, with 7 bases fitting TRBD2. Germline-derived CDR1 and CDR2 are SGHDN and FVKESK. The CDR3 consists of 15 residues. V lost 1 base to trimming and J lost 5 bases; unmatched junction nucleotides: 7. In DNA, the CDR3 is TGTGCCAGCAGCCAAGGCGGGAGACTCGGGGAGACCCAGTACTTC. Its protein product is CASSQGGRLGETQYF.

The chain is built from TRBV29-1 and TRBJ2-1, with 11 positions matching TRBD2. V lost 3 bases and J lost 0; bases outside the gene matches: 4. Germline V gene sequence: CDR1 SQVTM, CDR2 ANQGSEA. This CDR3 is built from 16 residues. DNA of the CDR3: TGCAGCGTTGAGATAGCGGGGGGGAGCTCCTACAATGAGCAGTTCTTC. Translated: CSVEIAGGSSYNEQFF.

The chain recombines TRBV5-1 with TRBJ1-2; TRBD1 matches 8 bases. Trimming removed 3 bases from V and 4 bases from J; junction bases left unmatched: 8. The CDR3 contains 15 residues. Germline lookup yields CDR1 SGHRS and CDR2 YFSETQ. CDR3 sequence reads: CASSSGGQGFYGYTF. As DNA, the CDR3 is TGCGCCAGCAGCTCCGGTGGACAGGGCTTCTATGGCTACACCTTC.

The chain is built from TRBV11-3 and TRBJ1-5, with unresolved D. Looked up from germline, CDR1 is SGHNT and CDR2 is YENEEA. Trimming left V 2 bases short and J 4 bases short, with 12 bases between. The CDR3 loop spans 15 amino acids. The CDR3, as DNA: TGTGCCAGCAGCTTACACCGGGCTTCAAATCAGCCCCAGCATTTT. It is translated as CASSLHRASNQPQHF.

This clonotype was seen a few times. V usage is TRBV6-6 and J usage is TRBJ2-2; no reliable D call. Germline values: CDR1 MNHNY, CDR2 SVGAGI (reference sequence). The CDR3 is made up of 13 amino acids. The germline V and J ends were trimmed by 6 bases and 3 bases, with 8 bases remaining between them. The CDR3 DNA reads as TGTGCCAGCAGCTCCCGATACACCGGGGAGCTGTTTTTT. This sequence encodes CASSSRYTGELFF.

The genes are TRBV12-3 or TRBV12-4 and TRBJ1-1; tentatively, D is TRBD1 (6 bases). The CDR3 runs to 14 residues. Trimming took 6 bases from V and 9 from J, leaving 20 bases between them. The CDR3 DNA is TGTGCCAGCAGCATACGAGCGGGGGGCGGTCAAGCTTTCTTT. Translation gives CASSIRAGGGQAFF.